The rows below give T cell receptor beta chains drawn from one sample of a study of blood T cell repertoires in COVID-19. Clones were read by immunoSEQ multiplex PCR, and TCRdb kept only the in-frame ones, dropping some. The sample lists 150,000 to 200,000 clones; about three quarters were seen once. What was sequenced was peripheral blood. The origin of the receptors is a woman older than 75 with COVID-19, enrolled during active disease. Both conserved end residues are part of each CDR3. The D gene is left open where the match is weak. Expanded clones get a size class; other rows say once, few or many, or leave the size out.

v_gene	j_gene	d_gene	abundance	CDR3nt	CDR3aa
TRBV5-8	TRBJ1-1	NA	NA	TGTGCCAGCAGCTATGACAGCATGAACACTGAAGCTTTCTTT	CASSYDSMNTEAFF
TRBV19	TRBJ1-3	NA	NA	TGTGCCAGTAGTGGACCGGGAACCAGTACTGGAAACACCATATATTTT	CASSGPGTSTGNTIYF
TRBV11-3	TRBJ2-2	TRBD2	many	TGTGCCAGCAGCCCCGGACTAGCGGGGAACACCGGGGAGCTGTTTTTT	CASSPGLAGNTGELFF
TRBV7-2	TRBJ2-1	NA	few	TGTGCCAGCAGCGTAGGGGCCCCATCCTACAATGAGCAGTTCTTC	CASSVGAPSYNEQFF
TRBV5-1	TRBJ1-1	NA	NA	TGCGCCAGCAGCTTGGAACAATTGAACACTGAAGCTTTCTTT	CASSLEQLNTEAFF
TRBV27	TRBJ1-2	TRBD1	NA	TGTGCCAGCAGTCGAGACAGGGTTGGCTATGGCTACACCTTC	CASSRDRVGYGYTF
TRBV6-5	TRBJ1-3	NA	NA	TGTGCCAGCGGGAGGTGGGGCCCCTCTGGAAACACCATATATTTT	CASGRWGPSGNTIYF
TRBV7-2	TRBJ1-2	TRBD1	NA	TGTGCCAGCAGCTCCCGCAGGGGGCCCTATGGCTACACCTTC	CASSSRRGPYGYTF
TRBV7-9	TRBJ1-6	TRBD1	few	TGTGCCAGCAGCTTAGATTTTTTAGGGACAGCAAATTCACCCCTCCACTTT	CASSLDFLGTANSPLHF
TRBV11-2	TRBJ1-1	NA	NA	TGTGCCAGCAGAGCGGGTTCGGCTGAAGCTTTCTTT	CASRAGSAEAFF
TRBV4-1	TRBJ2-5	TRBD2	NA	TGCGCCAGCAGCCAAACTAGCGGGAGGTGGTACTTC	CASSQTSGRWYF
TRBV4-1	TRBJ2-5	NA	NA	TGCGCCAGCAGCCAAGGCGGGCGGGAGACCCAGTACTTC	CASSQGGRETQYF
TRBV4-1	TRBJ2-3	NA	NA	TGCGCCAGCAGCCTCGGGACAACCGTTCGGCCAGATACGCAGTATTTT	CASSLGTTVRPDTQYF
TRBV20-1	TRBJ2-6	NA	NA	TGCAGTGCTAGTGGGGGAGCTGGGGCCAACGTCCTGACTTTC	CSASGGAGANVLTF
TRBV5-4	TRBJ2-7	TRBD2	NA	TGTGCCAGCAGCATTCTAGCGGGAGGGCCTGGAGAGCAGTACTTC	CASSILAGGPGEQYF
TRBV6-2/TRBV6-3	TRBJ1-2	TRBD1	NA	TGTGCCAGCAGTACCGCAGGGGGCAACTATGGCTACACCTTC	CASSTAGGNYGYTF
TRBV30	TRBJ2-1	NA	NA	TGTGCCTGGAGCGAAGGGGGGGGAGGGGATGAGCAGTTCTTC	CAWSEGGGGDEQFF
TRBV7-9	TRBJ2-5	TRBD2	NA	TGTGCCAGCAGCCCTCCGGGACTAGCGGGAGGGAGGGAGACCCAGTACTTC	CASSPPGLAGGRETQYF
TRBV2	TRBJ1-1	TRBD1	once	TGTGCCAGCAGTGGGACAGGGTTCACTGAAGCTTTCTTT	CASSGTGFTEAFF
TRBV5-6	TRBJ1-3	TRBD1	NA	TGTGCCAGCAGCTTCCGGGACAGGGTCCATTACTCTGGAAACACCATATATTTT	CASSFRDRVHYSGNTIYF
TRBV7-8	TRBJ2-1	TRBD2	once	TGTGCCAGCAGTTGGGCGGACGGAGGACTAGCGGGAGCCAATGAGCAGTTCTTC	CASSWADGGLAGANEQFF
TRBV2	TRBJ1-6	TRBD1	NA	TGTGCCAGCGGGACAGGGACGGCTTATAATTCACCCCTCCACTTT	CASGTGTAYNSPLHF
TRBV7-8	TRBJ2-7	NA	NA	TGTGCCAGCAGCTTAATGGCGGGAATGCCCTACGAGCAGTACTTC	CASSLMAGMPYEQYF
TRBV6-2/TRBV6-3	TRBJ2-3	TRBD2	NA	TGTGCCAGCAGCCTGGGGCTAGCGGGTCGGCCATCATTTTCAGATACGCAGTATTTT	CASSLGLAGRPSFSDTQYF
TRBV7-2	TRBJ2-7	TRBD1	NA	TGTGCCAGCAGCTTAGACAGGGGCCTACACTACGAGCAGTACTTC	CASSLDRGLHYEQYF
TRBV1	TRBJ2-5	NA	NA	TGCACCAGCAGCCAAGCACTAGCGCAGGCTTCTAAGTGGACCCAGTACTTC	CTSSQALAQASKWTQYF
TRBV7-2	TRBJ2-2	NA	NA	TGTGCCAGCAGCTTAGGTAGCGCCATCACCGGGGAGCTGTTTTTT	CASSLGSAITGELFF
TRBV13	TRBJ2-7	TRBD2	NA	TGTGCCAGCAGCTTAGAAGCTAGCGGGAGTGGCGAGCAGTACTTC	CASSLEASGSGEQYF
TRBV7-8	TRBJ2-3	TRBD2	NA	TGTGCCAGCAGCTTAGGTGGACTAGCCAGCACAGATACGCAGTATTTT	CASSLGGLASTDTQYF
TRBV6-6	TRBJ1-1	NA	NA	TGTGCCAGCAGTCCACCCCAGACAGGTTGGATGAACACTGAAGCTTTCTTT	CASSPPQTGWMNTEAFF
TRBV7-8	TRBJ1-2	TRBD1	NA	TGTGCCAGCAGCTTTCGACAGGGAAACTATGGCTACACCTTC	CASSFRQGNYGYTF
TRBV28	TRBJ2-1	NA	NA	TGTGCCAGCAGCCTGACTAGATGGGGATACAATGAGCAGTTCTTC	CASSLTRWGYNEQFF
TRBV11-2	TRBJ1-4	NA	NA	TGTGCCAGCAGCTTAGGAGGCGGTGAAAAACTGTTTTTT	CASSLGGGEKLFF
TRBV18	TRBJ2-7	TRBD2	NA	TGTGCCAGCTCGCATGGGGTGACGGGGGGGCGCCCCTACGAGCAGTACTTC	CASSHGVTGGRPYEQYF
TRBV7-9	TRBJ2-1	NA	once	TGTGCCAGCAGCCCACTACAGGACAGATACAATGAGCAGTTCTTC	CASSPLQDRYNEQFF
TRBV5-5	TRBJ1-6	TRBD1	NA	TGTGCCAGCAGCTTGGAAGGGACAGGGGGGTATTCACCCCTCCACTTT	CASSLEGTGGYSPLHF
TRBV9	TRBJ2-1	TRBD1	NA	TGTGCCAGCAGCGTACGGGACAGGGGCTACAATGAGCAGTTCTTC	CASSVRDRGYNEQFF